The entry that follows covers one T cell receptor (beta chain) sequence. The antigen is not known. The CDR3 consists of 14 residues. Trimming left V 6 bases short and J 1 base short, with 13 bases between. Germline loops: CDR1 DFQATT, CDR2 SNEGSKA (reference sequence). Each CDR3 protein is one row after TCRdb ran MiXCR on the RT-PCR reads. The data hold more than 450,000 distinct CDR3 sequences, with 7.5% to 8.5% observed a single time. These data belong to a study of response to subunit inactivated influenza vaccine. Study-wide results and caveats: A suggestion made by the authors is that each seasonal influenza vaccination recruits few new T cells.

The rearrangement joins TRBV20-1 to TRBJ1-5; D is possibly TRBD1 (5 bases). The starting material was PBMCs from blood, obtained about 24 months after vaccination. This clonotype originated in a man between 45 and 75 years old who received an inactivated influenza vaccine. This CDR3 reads CSARPEGSNQPQHF. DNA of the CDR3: TGCAGTGCCCGCCCAGAGGGGAGCAATCAGCCCCAGCATTTT.